A single T cell receptor (beta chain) is shown here with its context. Sequenced by immunoSEQ multiplex PCR; TCRdb stores in-frame clones only, minus some. The table records about 8,200 clones, approximately 96% of them present only once. This entry is derived from a study of T cell repertoires in ileal Crohn's disease. Turning to the study itself: Patients had a median approximately 8-year disease duration, and around 35% were active smokers.

The CDR3 sequence is 16 residues long. V dropped 0 bases and J dropped 6 bases, with 17 bases sitting between them. Germline CDR1 is MNHEY and CDR2 is SMNVEV (reference sequence). The V call is TRBV27, the J call TRBJ1-1; tentative D call: TRBD1 (5 bases). The receptor comes from an adult with Crohn's disease. The material sequenced was ileal tissue. The CDR3 DNA reads as TGTGCCAGCAGTTTATCCGCGGAGGGGTTTTGGGCTGAAGCTTTCTTT. Protein: CASSLSAEGFWAEAFF.